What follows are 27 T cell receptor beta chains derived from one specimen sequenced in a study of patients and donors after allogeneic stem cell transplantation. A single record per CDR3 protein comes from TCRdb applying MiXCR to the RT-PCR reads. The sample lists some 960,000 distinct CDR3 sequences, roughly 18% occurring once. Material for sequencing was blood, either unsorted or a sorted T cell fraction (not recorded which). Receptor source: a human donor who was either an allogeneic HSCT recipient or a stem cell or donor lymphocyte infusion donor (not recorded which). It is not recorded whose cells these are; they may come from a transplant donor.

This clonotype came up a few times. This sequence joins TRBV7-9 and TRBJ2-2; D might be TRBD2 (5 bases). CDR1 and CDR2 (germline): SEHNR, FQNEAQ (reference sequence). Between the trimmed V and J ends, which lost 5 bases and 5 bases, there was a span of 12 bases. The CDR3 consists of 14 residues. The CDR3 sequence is CASSGLLATGELFF. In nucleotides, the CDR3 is TGTGCCAGCAGCGGCCTATTAGCGACCGGGGAGCTGTTTTTT.

In DNA form, the CDR3 reads TGCAGTGCTAGCGGGACAGGTGTGGCAGATACGCAGTATTTT. The encoded protein is CSASGTGVADTQYF. The rearrangement uses TRBV20-1 and TRBJ2-3, with TRBD1 identical over 8 bases. Per the germline V gene, CDR1 is DFQATT and CDR2 is SNEGSKA (reference sequence). The CDR3 is made up of 14 amino acids. V dropped 3 bases and J dropped 4; count of bases not matched to a gene: 6.

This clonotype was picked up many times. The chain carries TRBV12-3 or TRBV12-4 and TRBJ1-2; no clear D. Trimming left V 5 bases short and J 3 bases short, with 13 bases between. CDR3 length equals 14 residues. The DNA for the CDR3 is TGTGCCAGCAGTCAAGTCTCATCTGACTATGGCTACACCTTC. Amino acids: CASSQVSSDYGYTF.

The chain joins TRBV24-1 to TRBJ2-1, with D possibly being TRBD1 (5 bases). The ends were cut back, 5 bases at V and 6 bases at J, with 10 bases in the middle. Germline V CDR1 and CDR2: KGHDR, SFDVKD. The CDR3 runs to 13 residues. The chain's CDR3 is CATSGLRGNEQFF. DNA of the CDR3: TGTGCCACCAGTGGTCTAAGGGGCAATGAGCAGTTCTTC.

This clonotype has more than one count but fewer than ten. CDR3 in amino acids: CASRRTGTSGQMETQYF. For the CDR3, the DNA is TGTGCCAGTAGGAGAACCGGGACTAGCGGGCAGATGGAGACCCAGTACTTC. The chain is built from TRBV19 and TRBJ2-5; 12 bases align to TRBD2. This CDR3 spans 17 amino acids. Germline-derived CDR1 and CDR2 are LNHDA and SQIVND (reference sequence). V gave up 6 bases and J gave up 5 bases; unmatched junction bases: 13.

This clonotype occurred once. The CDR3 coding sequence is TGTGCCAGCAAACGAGGGCAGAATAACTATGGCTACACCTTC. Translated: CASKRGQNNYGYTF. The chain is built from TRBV2 and TRBJ1-2; D gene uncertain. The V end was cut by 7 bases, the J end by 1 base, with 13 bases between. CDR1 SNHLY and CDR2 FYNNEI come from the germline V gene. The CDR3 extends over 14 amino acids.

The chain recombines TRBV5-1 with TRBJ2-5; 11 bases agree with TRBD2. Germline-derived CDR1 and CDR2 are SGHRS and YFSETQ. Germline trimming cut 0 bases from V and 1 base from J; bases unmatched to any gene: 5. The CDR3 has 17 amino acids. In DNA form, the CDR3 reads TGCGCCAGCAGCTTGGCTAGCGGGGGGCGGATCCAAGAGACCCAGTACTTC. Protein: CASSLASGGRIQETQYF.

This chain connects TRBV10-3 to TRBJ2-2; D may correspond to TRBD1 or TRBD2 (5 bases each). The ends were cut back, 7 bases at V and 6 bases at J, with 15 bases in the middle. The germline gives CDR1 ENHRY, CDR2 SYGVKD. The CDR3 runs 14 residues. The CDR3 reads CAITRTQGPGELFF. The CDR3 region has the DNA TGTGCCATCACTCGAACTCAGGGACCCGGGGAGCTGTTTTTT.

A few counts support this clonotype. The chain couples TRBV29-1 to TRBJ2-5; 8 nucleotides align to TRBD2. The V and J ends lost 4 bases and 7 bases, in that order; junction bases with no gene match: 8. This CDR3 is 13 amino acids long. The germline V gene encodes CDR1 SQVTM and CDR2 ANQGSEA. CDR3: CSVAGGGAGTQYF. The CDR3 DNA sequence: TGCAGCGTTGCCGGGGGGGGTGCGGGGACCCAGTACTTC.

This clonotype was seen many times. Here the CDR3 reads CSIGQGIETQYF. The CDR3 DNA is TGCAGCATCGGACAGGGCATAGAGACCCAGTACTTC. The V call is TRBV29-1, the J call TRBJ2-5, with 8 bases identical to TRBD1. V shed 8 bases, J shed 4 bases, and the junction held 6 bases outside the gene matches. The CDR3 is 12 residues long. CDR1 and CDR2 from the germline V gene are SQVTM and ANQGSEA.

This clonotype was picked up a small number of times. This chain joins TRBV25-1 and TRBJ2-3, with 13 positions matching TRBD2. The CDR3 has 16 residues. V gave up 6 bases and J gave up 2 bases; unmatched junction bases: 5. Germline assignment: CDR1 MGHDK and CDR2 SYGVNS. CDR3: CASSRLAGGFTDTQYF. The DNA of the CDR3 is TGTGCCAGCAGCCGACTAGCGGGAGGCTTCACAGATACGCAGTATTTT.

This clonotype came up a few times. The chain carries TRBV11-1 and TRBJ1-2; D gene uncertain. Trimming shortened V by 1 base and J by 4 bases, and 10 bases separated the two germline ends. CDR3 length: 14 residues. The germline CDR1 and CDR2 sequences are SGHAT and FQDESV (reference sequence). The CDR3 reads CASSLEVSSYGYTF. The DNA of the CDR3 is TGTGCCAGCAGCTTAGAAGTGTCGAGCTATGGCTACACCTTC.

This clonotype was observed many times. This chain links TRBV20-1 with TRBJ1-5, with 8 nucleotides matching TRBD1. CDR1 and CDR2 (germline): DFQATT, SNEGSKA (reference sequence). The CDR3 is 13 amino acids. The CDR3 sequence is CSARQGSNQPQHF. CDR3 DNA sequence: TGCAGCGCCCGACAGGGGAGCAATCAGCCCCAGCATTTT.

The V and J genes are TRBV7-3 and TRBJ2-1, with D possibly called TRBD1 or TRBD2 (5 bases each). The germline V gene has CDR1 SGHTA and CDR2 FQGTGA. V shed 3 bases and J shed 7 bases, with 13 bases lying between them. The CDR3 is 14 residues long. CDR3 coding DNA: TGTGCCAGCAGCTTGCACGGGACCGGAAATGAGCAGTTCTTC. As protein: CASSLHGTGNEQFF.

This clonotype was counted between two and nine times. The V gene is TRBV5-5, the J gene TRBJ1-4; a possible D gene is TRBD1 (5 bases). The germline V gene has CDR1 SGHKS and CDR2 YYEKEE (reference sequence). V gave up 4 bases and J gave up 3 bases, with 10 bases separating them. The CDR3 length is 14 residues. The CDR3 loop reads CASSPGPANEKLFF. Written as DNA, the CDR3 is TGTGCCAGCAGCCCAGGGCCCGCTAATGAAAAACTGTTTTTT.

CDR3 nucleotide sequence: TGTGCCAGCCACAGGGGGTCGGCCACCGGGGAGCTGTTTTTT. Protein sequence: CASHRGSATGELFF. This sequence joins TRBV12-3 or TRBV12-4 and TRBJ2-2; 8 nucleotides match TRBD1. This CDR3 has 14 amino acids. The junction had 6 bases not matched to a gene; V was cut back by 8 bases and J by 4 bases.

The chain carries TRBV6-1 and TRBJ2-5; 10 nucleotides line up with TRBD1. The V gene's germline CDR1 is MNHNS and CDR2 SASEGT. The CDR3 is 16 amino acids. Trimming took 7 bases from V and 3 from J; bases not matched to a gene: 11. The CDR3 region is CASKPIPGQGKETQYF. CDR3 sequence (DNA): TGTGCCAGCAAGCCCATACCGGGACAGGGGAAAGAGACCCAGTACTTC.

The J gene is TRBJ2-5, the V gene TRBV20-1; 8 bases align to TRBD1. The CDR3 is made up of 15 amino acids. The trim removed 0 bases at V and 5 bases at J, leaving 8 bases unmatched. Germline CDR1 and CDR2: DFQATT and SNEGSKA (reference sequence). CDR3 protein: CSARDPRGRVETQYF. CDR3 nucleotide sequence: TGCAGTGCTAGAGATCCCAGGGGGCGCGTCGAGACCCAGTACTTC.

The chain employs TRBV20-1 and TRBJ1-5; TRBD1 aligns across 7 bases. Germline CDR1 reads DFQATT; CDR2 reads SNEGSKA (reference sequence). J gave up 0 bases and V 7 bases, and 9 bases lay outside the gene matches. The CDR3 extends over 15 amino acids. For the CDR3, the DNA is TGCAGTGGGGTAAGGGGGCCCTCTAGCAATCAGCCCCAGCATTTT. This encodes CSGVRGPSSNQPQHF.

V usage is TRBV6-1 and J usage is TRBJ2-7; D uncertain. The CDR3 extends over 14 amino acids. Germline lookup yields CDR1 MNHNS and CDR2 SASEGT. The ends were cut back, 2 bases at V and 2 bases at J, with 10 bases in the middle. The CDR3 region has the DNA TGTGCCAGCAGTGAACTAGGCCAGACCTACGAGCAGTACTTC. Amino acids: CASSELGQTYEQYF.

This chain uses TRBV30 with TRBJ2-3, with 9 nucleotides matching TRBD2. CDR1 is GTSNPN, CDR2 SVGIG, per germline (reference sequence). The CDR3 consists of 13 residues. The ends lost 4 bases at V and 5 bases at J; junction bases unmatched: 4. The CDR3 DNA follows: TGTGCCTGGACCGGACTAGCGAGAGATACGCAGTATTTT. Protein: CAWTGLARDTQYF.

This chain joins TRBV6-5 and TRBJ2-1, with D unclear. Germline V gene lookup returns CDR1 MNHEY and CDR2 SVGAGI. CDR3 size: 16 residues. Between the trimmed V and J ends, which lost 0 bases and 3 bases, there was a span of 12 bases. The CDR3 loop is CASSYSTRHLYNEQFF. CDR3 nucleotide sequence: TGTGCCAGCAGTTACTCAACTCGACATCTCTACAATGAGCAGTTCTTC.

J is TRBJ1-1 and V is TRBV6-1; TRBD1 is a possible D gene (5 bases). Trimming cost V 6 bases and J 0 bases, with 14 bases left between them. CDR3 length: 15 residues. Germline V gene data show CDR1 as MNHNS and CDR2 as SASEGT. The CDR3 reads CASSRTLTVNTEAFF. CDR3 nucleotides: TGTGCCAGCAGCCGGACGCTGACAGTGAACACTGAAGCTTTCTTT.

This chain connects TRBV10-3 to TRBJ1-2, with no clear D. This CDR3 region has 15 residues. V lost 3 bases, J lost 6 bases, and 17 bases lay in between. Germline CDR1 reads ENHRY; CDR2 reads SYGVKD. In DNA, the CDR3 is TGTGCCATCAGTGACTCAGTAGAGGGTGCGCATGGCTACACCTTC. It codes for CAISDSVEGAHGYTF.

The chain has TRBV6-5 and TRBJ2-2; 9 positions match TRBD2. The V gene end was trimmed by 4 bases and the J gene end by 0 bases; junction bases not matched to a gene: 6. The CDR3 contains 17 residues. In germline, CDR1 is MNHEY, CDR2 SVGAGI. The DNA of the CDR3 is TGTGCCAGCAGTTTAGGGGCTAGCGGGACGAACACCGGGGAGCTGTTTTTT. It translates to CASSLGASGTNTGELFF.

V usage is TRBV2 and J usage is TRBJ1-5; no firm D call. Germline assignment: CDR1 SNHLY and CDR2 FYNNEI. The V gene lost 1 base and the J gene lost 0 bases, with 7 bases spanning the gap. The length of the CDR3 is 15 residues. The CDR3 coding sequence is TGTGCCAGCAGTGAAGTAGGCTTTAGCAATCAGCCCCAGCATTTT. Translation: CASSEVGFSNQPQHF.

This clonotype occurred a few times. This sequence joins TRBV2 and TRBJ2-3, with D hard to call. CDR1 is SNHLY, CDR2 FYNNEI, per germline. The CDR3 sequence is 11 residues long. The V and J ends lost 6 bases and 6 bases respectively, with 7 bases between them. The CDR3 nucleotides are TGTGCCAGCAGGGAGTTGGATACGCAGTATTTT. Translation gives CASRELDTQYF. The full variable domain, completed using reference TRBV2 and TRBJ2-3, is EPEVTQTPSHQVTQMGQEVILRCVPISNHLYFYWYRQILGQKVEFLVSFYNNEISEKSEIFDDQFSVERPDGSNFTLKIRSTKLEDSAMYFCASRELDTQYFGPGTRLTVL.